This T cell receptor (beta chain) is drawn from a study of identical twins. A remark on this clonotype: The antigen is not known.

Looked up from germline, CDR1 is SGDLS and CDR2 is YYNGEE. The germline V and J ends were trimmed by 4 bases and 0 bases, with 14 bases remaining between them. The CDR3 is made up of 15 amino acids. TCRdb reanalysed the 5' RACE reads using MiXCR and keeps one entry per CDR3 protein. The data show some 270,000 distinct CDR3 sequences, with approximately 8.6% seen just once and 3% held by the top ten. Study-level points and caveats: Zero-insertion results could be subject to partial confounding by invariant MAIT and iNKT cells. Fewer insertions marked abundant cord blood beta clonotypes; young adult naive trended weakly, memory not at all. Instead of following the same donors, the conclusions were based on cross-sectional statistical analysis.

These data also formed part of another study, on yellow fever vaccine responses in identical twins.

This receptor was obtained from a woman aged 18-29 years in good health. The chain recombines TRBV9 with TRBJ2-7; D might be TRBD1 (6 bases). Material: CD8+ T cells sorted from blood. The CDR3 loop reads CASSPSGTFSYEQYF. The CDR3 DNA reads TGTGCCAGCAGCCCCTCCGGGACATTCTCCTACGAGCAGTACTTC.